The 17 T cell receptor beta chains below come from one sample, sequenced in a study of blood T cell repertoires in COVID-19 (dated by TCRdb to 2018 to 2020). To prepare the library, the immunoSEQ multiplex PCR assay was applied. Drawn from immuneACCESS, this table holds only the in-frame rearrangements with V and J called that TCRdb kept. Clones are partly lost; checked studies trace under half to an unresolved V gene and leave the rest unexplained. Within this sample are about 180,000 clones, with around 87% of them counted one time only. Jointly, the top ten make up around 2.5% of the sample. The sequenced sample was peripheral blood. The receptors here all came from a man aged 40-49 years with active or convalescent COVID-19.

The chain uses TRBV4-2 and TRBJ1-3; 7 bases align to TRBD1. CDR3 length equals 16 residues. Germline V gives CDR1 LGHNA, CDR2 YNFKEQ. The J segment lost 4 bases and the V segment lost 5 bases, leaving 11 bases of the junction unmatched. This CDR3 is CASSTEAGGQGNTIYF. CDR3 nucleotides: TGTGCCAGCAGCACCGAGGCAGGGGGGCAGGGAAACACCATATATTTT.

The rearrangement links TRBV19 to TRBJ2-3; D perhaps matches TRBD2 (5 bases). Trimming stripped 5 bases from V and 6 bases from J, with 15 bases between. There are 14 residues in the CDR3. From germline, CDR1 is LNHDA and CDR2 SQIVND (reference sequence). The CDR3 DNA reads TGTGCCAGTAGTCTCTACCTGGAGGCGGATACGCAGTATTTT. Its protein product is CASSLYLEADTQYF.

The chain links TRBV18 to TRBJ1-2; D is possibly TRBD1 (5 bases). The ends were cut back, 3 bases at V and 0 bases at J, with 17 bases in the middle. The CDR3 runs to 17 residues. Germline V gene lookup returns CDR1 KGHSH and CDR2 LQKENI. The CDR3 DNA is TGTGCCAGCTCACCCATGGGGGGAACTCAAACTAACTATGGCTACACCTTC. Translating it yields CASSPMGGTQTNYGYTF.

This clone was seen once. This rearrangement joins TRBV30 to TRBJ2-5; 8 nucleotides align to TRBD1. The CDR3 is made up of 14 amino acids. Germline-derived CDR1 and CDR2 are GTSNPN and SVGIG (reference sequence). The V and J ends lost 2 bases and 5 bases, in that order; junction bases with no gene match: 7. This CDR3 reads CAWSLGGQEETQYF. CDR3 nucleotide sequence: TGTGCCTGGAGTCTAGGGGGACAGGAGGAGACCCAGTACTTC.

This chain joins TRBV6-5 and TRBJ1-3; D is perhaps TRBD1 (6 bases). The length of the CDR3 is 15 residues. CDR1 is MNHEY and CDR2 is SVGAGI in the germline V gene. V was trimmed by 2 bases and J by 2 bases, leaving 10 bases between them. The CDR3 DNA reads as TGTGCCAGCAGTTACCGGGGACAACCTGGAAACACCATATATTTT. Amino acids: CASSYRGQPGNTIYF.

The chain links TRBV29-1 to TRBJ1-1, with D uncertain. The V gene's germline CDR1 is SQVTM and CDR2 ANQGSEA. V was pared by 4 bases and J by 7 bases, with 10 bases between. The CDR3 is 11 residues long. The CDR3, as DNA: TGCAGCGTTGGAACAGACGTTGAAGCTTTCTTT. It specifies CSVGTDVEAFF.

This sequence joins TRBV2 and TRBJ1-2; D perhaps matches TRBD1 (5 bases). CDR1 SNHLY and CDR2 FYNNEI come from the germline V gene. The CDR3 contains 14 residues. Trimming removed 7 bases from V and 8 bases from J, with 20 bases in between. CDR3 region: CASTGDGDWGGYTF. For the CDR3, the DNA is TGTGCCAGCACGGGGGACGGCGACTGGGGCGGCTACACCTTC.

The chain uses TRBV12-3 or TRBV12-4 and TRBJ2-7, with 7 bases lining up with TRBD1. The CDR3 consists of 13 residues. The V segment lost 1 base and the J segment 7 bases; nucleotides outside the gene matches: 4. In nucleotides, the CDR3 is TGTGCCAGCAGTTTAGGCACAGGGGCGGAGCAGTACTTC. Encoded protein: CASSLGTGAEQYF.

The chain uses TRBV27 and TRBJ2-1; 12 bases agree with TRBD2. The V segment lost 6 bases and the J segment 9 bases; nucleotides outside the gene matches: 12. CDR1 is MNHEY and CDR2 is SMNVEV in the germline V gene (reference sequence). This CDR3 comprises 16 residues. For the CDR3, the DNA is TGTGCCAGCAGCCCCCTAACTAGCGGGGGGCTGGTTGAGCAGTTCTTC. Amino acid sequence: CASSPLTSGGLVEQFF.

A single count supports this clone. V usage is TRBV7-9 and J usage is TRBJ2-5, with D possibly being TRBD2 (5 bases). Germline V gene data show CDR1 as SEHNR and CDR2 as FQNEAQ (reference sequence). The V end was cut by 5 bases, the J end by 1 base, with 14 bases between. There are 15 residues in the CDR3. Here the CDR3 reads CASSPGGGVQETQYF. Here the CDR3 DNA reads TGTGCCAGCAGCCCCGGAGGTGGGGTCCAAGAGACCCAGTACTTC.

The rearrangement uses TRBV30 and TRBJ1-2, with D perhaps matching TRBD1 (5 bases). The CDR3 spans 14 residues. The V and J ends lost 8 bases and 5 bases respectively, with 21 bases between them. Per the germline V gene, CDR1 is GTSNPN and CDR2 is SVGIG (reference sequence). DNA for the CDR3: TGTGCCGGGATGCGCCAGGGTAGTGGGTATGGCTACACCTTC. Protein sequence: CAGMRQGSGYGYTF.

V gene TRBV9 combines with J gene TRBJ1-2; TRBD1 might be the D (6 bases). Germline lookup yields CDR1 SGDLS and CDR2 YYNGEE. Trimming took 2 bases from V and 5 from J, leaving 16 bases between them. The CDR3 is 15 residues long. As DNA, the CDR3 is TGTGCCAGCAGCGTTCGACAGGACGGAGCTTATGGCTACACCTTC. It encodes CASSVRQDGAYGYTF.

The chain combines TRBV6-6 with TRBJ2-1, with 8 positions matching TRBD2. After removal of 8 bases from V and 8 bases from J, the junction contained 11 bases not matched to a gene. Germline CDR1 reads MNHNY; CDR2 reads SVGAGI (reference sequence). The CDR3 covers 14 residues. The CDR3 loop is CASRGLANAHEQFF. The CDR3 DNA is TGTGCCAGCCGTGGACTAGCTAACGCCCATGAGCAGTTCTTC.

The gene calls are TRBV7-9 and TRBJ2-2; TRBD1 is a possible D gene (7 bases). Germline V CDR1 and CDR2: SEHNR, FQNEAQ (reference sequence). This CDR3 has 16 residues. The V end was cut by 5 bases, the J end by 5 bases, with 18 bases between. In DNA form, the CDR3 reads TGTGCCAGCAGCCGACCGAGACAGGGAGGAACCGGGGAGCTGTTTTTT. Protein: CASSRPRQGGTGELFF.

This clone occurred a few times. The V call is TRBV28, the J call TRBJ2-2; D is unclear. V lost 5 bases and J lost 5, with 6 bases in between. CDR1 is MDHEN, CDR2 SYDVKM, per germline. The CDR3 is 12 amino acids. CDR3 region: CASSKTTGELFF. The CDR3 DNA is TGTGCCAGCAGTAAAACAACCGGGGAGCTGTTTTTT.

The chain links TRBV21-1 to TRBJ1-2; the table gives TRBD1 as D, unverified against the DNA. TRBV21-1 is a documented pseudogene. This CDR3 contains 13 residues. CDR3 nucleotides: TGTGCCAGCAGCGAAGGGACAGGGAGAGGCTACACCTTC. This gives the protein CASSEGTGRGYTF.

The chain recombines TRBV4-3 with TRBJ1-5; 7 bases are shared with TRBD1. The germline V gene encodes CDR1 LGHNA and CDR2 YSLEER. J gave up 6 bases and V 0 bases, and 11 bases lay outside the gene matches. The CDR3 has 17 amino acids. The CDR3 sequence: CASSQDLRQGGAQPQHF. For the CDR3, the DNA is TGCGCCAGCAGCCAAGATCTGCGGCAGGGGGGCGCTCAGCCCCAGCATTTT.